This T cell receptor beta chain was identified in a study of blood T cell repertoires in COVID-19. As for the study in general: Nucleic acid was either cDNA or gDNA, and it came from T cells, B-cell-depleted T cells, or PBMCs.

Trimming took 5 bases from V and 0 from J, leaving 12 bases between them. The CDR3 extends over 15 amino acids. The germline V gene encodes CDR1 LNHDA and CDR2 SQIVND (reference sequence). Original handling: Estimates of nucleated cell counts were drawn from the amplification of reference gene primers. Only in-frame clones appear in the TCRdb table, and some are missing; sequencing was by immunoSEQ multiplex PCR. V and J calls and clone size are as listed in that table; D and trimming were resolved from the DNA. Of about 270,000 clones in the sample, roughly 93% were seen once. The TCR comes from a woman aged 40 to 50 with acute COVID-19. V gene TRBV19 combines with J gene TRBJ2-3; D is possibly TRBD2 (5 bases). Sequencing used PBMCs or T cells enriched from blood (not recorded which). The CDR3 bases are TGTGCCAGTAGTGGGCTGCGGGCGAGCACAGATACGCAGTATTTT. As protein: CASSGLRASTDTQYF.